Each of the 9 T cell receptor beta chains below was sequenced from the same sample in a study of T cell repertoires in cytomegalovirus infection. Their cognate antigens are unknown. One entry per CDR3 protein, called by TCRdb with MiXCR from the reads. The sample holds hundreds of thousands of distinct CDR3 sequences; approximately 40% are singletons and the top ten take about 41%. The source material was cultured PBMCs, sampled from culture after CMV antigen stimulation. Every receptor here comes from a human donor in good health (CMV status not recorded). Some clones in this sample may be carry-over from other donors' samples.

This sequence joins TRBV6-2 or TRBV6-3 and TRBJ2-1, with D unclear. The V end was cut by 2 bases, the J end by 0 bases, with 8 bases between. The CDR3 sequence is 15 residues long. Per the germline V gene, CDR1 is MNHEY and CDR2 is SVGEGT. The chain's CDR3 is CASSYGSSSYNEQFF. CDR3 in DNA: TGTGCCAGCAGTTACGGGTCTAGCTCCTACAATGAGCAGTTCTTC.

This clonotype was recorded a few times. V is TRBV11-2 and J is TRBJ2-1; perhaps TRBD1 as D (6 bases). Trimming shortened V by 5 bases and J by 7 bases, and 21 bases separated the two germline ends. Germline CDR1 is SGHAT and CDR2 is FQNNGV. The CDR3 totals 16 residues. The CDR3 is CASSPHGPGAGNEQFF. The CDR3 DNA reads TGTGCCAGCAGCCCCCATGGTCCAGGGGCGGGTAATGAGCAGTTCTTC.

The chain carries TRBV7-2 and TRBJ2-4; D is ambiguous. V was cut by 11 bases and J by 10 bases, with 30 bases left in between. The length of the CDR3 is 16 residues. Per the germline V gene, CDR1 is SGHTA and CDR2 is FQGNSA. The CDR3 loop is CAGRRAGPRLTPIQYF. For the CDR3, the DNA is TGTGCCGGCCGGCGAGCAGGCCCACGTTTGACTCCTATTCAGTACTTC.

This rearrangement joins TRBV7-8 to TRBJ2-7; D unclear. The CDR3 runs to 13 residues. In germline, CDR1 is SGHVS, CDR2 FQNEAQ. The ends were cut back, 5 bases at V and 3 bases at J, with 11 bases in the middle. CDR3 sequence reads: CASSPGPDYEQYF. CDR3 DNA sequence: TGTGCCAGCAGCCCAGGACCGGACTACGAGCAGTACTTC.

The rearrangement joins TRBV10-3 to TRBJ2-5; 11 bases fit TRBD1. Germline V CDR1 and CDR2: ENHRY, SYGVKD. V dropped 6 bases and J dropped 4; count of bases not matched to a gene: 4. CDR3 length: 14 residues. The CDR3 DNA sequence: TGTGCCATCAGGGGACAGGGGGGCGGAGAGACCCAGTACTTC. Encoded protein: CAIRGQGGGETQYF.

The chain couples TRBV27 to TRBJ1-6, with a possible D match to TRBD1 (5 bases). V lost 6 bases, J lost 5 bases, and 14 bases lay in between. The CDR3 spans 15 residues. The germline V gene encodes CDR1 MNHEY and CDR2 SMNVEV (reference sequence). The chain's CDR3 is CASSPDSADNSPLHF. In DNA, the CDR3 is TGTGCCAGCAGCCCCGACAGCGCCGATAATTCACCCCTCCACTTT.

This chain uses TRBV6-6 with TRBJ2-7; D unresolved. The V and J ends lost 10 bases and 5 bases respectively, with 12 bases between them. The germline V gene has CDR1 MNHNY and CDR2 SVGAGI (reference sequence). The CDR3 length is 11 residues. The CDR3 sequence is CATRPPHEQYF. CDR3 in DNA: TGTGCCACGAGACCCCCCCACGAGCAGTACTTC.

This clonotype occurred many times. The chain is built from TRBV7-2 and TRBJ2-5; 11 bases agree with TRBD2. V shed 5 bases, J shed 2 bases, and the junction held 1 base outside the gene matches. In germline, CDR1 is SGHTA, CDR2 FQGNSA. The CDR3 loop spans 14 amino acids. CDR3: CASSRLAGQETQYF. The CDR3 DNA is TGTGCCAGCAGCCGACTAGCGGGACAAGAGACCCAGTACTTC.

The gene calls are TRBV15 and TRBJ1-1, with no clear D. Germline-derived CDR1 and CDR2 are LNHNV and YYDKDF (reference sequence). The V and J ends lost 0 bases and 1 base respectively, with 9 bases between them. The CDR3 sequence is 15 residues long. The CDR3 DNA reads TGTGCCACCAGCAGAGATAGGGCGGCGAACACTGAAGCTTTCTTT. Its translation is CATSRDRAANTEAFF.